This TCR beta chain was profiled in a study of CD8 T cells in ankylosing spondylitis. Study-level results: Matched synovial fluid from ankylosing spondylitis patients was reported to be enriched for disease-linked clones.

Each TCR beta library was made by quantitative 5'-RACE that incorporated molecular barcodes. TCRdb independently ran MiXCR on the 5' RACE reads; one entry per CDR3 protein. The sample yields almost 250,000 distinct CDR3 sequences, under 35% seen once. CDR3 size: 13 residues. V lost 4 bases to trimming and J lost 3 bases; unmatched junction nucleotides: 3. Germline loops: CDR1 SGDLS, CDR2 YYNGEE. This clonotype was seen at least ten times. Antigen unknown. The rearrangement joins TRBV9 to TRBJ2-7; 8 nucleotides line up with TRBD2. The sequenced sample was blood, either unsorted or a sorted T cell fraction (not recorded which). The clonotype originates from a male donor with ankylosing spondylitis or in good health (not recorded which). CDR3 bases: TGTGCCAGCAGCCCGGGACTAGTCTACGAGCAGTACTTC. Translation: CASSPGLVYEQYF. Together with reference TRBV9 and TRBJ2-7, the CDR3 gives the full variable domain: DSGVTQTPKHLITATGQRVTLRCSPRSGDLSVYWYQQSLDQGLQFLIQYYNGEERAKGNILERFSAQQFPDLHSELNLSSLELGDSALYFCASSPGLVYEQYFGPGTRLTVT.